The present T cell receptor beta chain was sequenced within a study of technical replicates of blood from several donors. TCRdb keeps only in-frame clones here, not all; method: immunoSEQ multiplex PCR. Of roughly 66,000 clones in the sample, roughly 86% were seen once. The source material was PBMCs. The sequence derives from a human donor in good health. Some clones in this sample may be carry-over from other donors' samples.

The CDR3 loop is CASSPDRVRNEKLFF. The CDR3 DNA is TGCGCCAGCAGCCCCGACAGGGTCAGAAATGAAAAACTGTTTTTT. The V gene is TRBV4-1, the J gene TRBJ1-4, with TRBD1 identical over 7 bases. The ends lost 4 bases at V and 5 bases at J; junction bases unmatched: 7. This CDR3 is built from 15 residues. Germline CDR1 MGHRA, CDR2 YSYEKL.